The 21 T cell receptor beta chains below were found in one sample sequenced in a study of PD-L1 blockade in urothelial cancer. The repertoire was sequenced with immunoSEQ multiplex PCR; TCRdb's copy has only in-frame clones and lacks some. The sample lists 70,000 to 85,000 clones, about nine tenths occurring once. Time point here: pretreatment peripheral blood. The sample was PBMCs, taken around atezolizumab (anti-PD-L1) treatment. The receptors here all came from a man aged 65-85 years with urothelial cancer.

This clone appeared a few times. This rearrangement joins TRBV14 to TRBJ2-7; weak D call: TRBD1 (5 bases). Trimming took off 4 bases at V and 2 bases at J, with 15 bases between the two ends. Germline V CDR1 and CDR2: SGHDN, FVKESK. CDR3 length equals 15 residues. CDR3 DNA sequence: TGTGCCAGCAGCCCTTTAGGGGAAGGCACCTACGAGCAGTACTTC. Translating it yields CASSPLGEGTYEQYF.

V is TRBV19 and J is TRBJ1-1; D might be TRBD1 (5 bases). V was trimmed by 3 bases and J by 5 bases, leaving 13 bases between them. This CDR3 has 14 amino acids. Germline-derived CDR1 and CDR2 are LNHDA and SQIVND (reference sequence). The CDR3 here is CASSITGGRTEAFF. CDR3 bases: TGTGCCAGTAGTATTACAGGAGGGCGGACTGAAGCTTTCTTT.

The genes are TRBV28 and TRBJ1-1; the match to TRBD1 covers 9 bases. Looked up from germline, CDR1 is MDHEN and CDR2 is SYDVKM. The CDR3 is made up of 15 amino acids. Trimming at V came to 6 bases and at J to 0 bases, leaving 5 bases not matched to a gene. This chain's CDR3 is CASSQGDRVNTEAFF. The CDR3 DNA reads as TGTGCCAGCAGCCAAGGGGACAGGGTGAACACTGAAGCTTTCTTT.

This clone was observed once. The chain recombines TRBV19 with TRBJ1-1; D unresolved. CDR1 is LNHDA, CDR2 SQIVND, per germline (reference sequence). The V end lost 6 bases, the J end lost 2 bases, and 13 bases lay between the germline ends. The CDR3 is made up of 14 amino acids. CDR3 sequence reads: CASRSGKTNTEAFF. In DNA form, the CDR3 reads TGTGCCAGTAGGTCGGGGAAAACTAACACTGAAGCTTTCTTT.

V and J are TRBV28 and TRBJ1-2; 10 nucleotides agree with TRBD1. Unmatched junction bases numbered 8, after V lost 6 bases and J lost 4 bases. Germline lookup yields CDR1 MDHEN and CDR2 SYDVKM. The CDR3 contains 15 residues. The CDR3 nucleotides are TGTGCCAGCAGGCACTCGGGACAGGGGAGCTATGGCTACACCTTC. Protein: CASRHSGQGSYGYTF.

The rearrangement joins TRBV5-4 to TRBJ2-7, with a weak D call TRBD2 (5 bases). There are 15 residues in the CDR3. Trimming pared 4 bases from V and 2 bases from J, leaving 16 bases between. CDR1 and CDR2 from the germline V gene are SGHNT and YYREEE (reference sequence). CDR3 in amino acids: CASSRDAGGAYEQYF. In nucleotides, the CDR3 is TGTGCCAGCAGCCGAGATGCTGGAGGAGCCTACGAGCAGTACTTC.

The V and J genes are TRBV15 and TRBJ1-5; D is perhaps TRBD1 (6 bases). Germline V CDR1 and CDR2: LNHNV, YYDKDF (reference sequence). This CDR3 is 17 amino acids long. V was cut by 3 bases and J by 7 bases, with 22 bases left in between. CDR3 sequence reads: CATSSPMGPGVEQPQHF. The CDR3 DNA is TGTGCCACCAGCAGCCCCATGGGACCAGGGGTCGAACAGCCCCAGCATTTT.

The chain employs TRBV5-1 and TRBJ2-1, with TRBD1 identical over 7 bases. Looked up from germline, CDR1 is SGHRS and CDR2 is YFSETQ. The trim removed 4 bases at V and 4 bases at J, leaving 8 bases unmatched. The CDR3 extends over 15 amino acids. In DNA form, the CDR3 reads TGCGCCAGCAGCCCCAGACAGGGAATGTACAATGAGCAGTTCTTC. Translation: CASSPRQGMYNEQFF. Full variable domain (remainder filled in from reference TRBV5-1 and TRBJ2-1): KAGVTQTPRYLIKTRGQQVTLSCSPISGHRSVSWYQQTPGQGLQFLFEYFSETQRNKGNFPGRFSGRQFSNSRSEMNVSTLELGDSALYLCASSPRQGMYNEQFFGPGTRLTVL.

The chain carries TRBV28 and TRBJ2-1; 10 bases fit TRBD2. The length of the CDR3 is 15 residues. The V and J ends lost 5 bases and 5 bases, in that order; junction bases with no gene match: 6. Per germline, CDR1 MDHEN and CDR2 SYDVKM. Here the CDR3 reads CASSGGLAENNEQFF. CDR3 nucleotide sequence: TGTGCCAGCAGTGGAGGACTAGCGGAAAACAATGAGCAGTTCTTC.

V usage is TRBV14 and J usage is TRBJ2-2; D uncertain. V shed 5 bases and J shed 4 bases, with 11 bases lying between them. This CDR3 contains 14 residues. Germline assignment: CDR1 SGHDN and CDR2 FVKESK. The CDR3 DNA reads TGTGCCAGCAGCAGAGACTGGAGCACCGGGGAGCTGTTTTTT. This codes for CASSRDWSTGELFF. Together with reference TRBV14 and TRBJ2-2, the CDR3 gives the full variable domain: EAGVTQFPSHSVIEKGQTVTLRCDPISGHDNLYWYRRVMGKEIKFLLHFVKESKQDESGMPNNRFLAERTGGTYSTLKVQPAELEDSGVYFCASSRDWSTGELFFGEGSRLTVL.

The chain links TRBV7-9 to TRBJ1-3; D is perhaps TRBD1 (5 bases). Per the germline V gene, CDR1 is SEHNR and CDR2 is FQNEAQ (reference sequence). The V end lost 5 bases, the J end lost 0 bases, and 11 bases lay between the germline ends. This CDR3 has 15 amino acids. Here the CDR3 DNA reads TGTGCCAGCAGCGTTACAGGAGACTCTGGAAACACCATATATTTT. It yields the protein CASSVTGDSGNTIYF.

The genes are TRBV6-1 and TRBJ2-5; TRBD2 might be the D (5 bases). Germline V gives CDR1 MNHNS, CDR2 SASEGT. The CDR3 runs to 14 residues. V was shortened by 2 bases and J by 4 bases, with 11 bases between the two germline ends. The CDR3 coding sequence is TGTGCCAGCAGTGAACCCGACGGAGGAGAGACCCAGTACTTC. This gives the protein CASSEPDGGETQYF.

In regard to this clone: The junction differs from germline at one of its ends, possibly a read error. The rearrangement uses TRBV18 and TRBJ1-4, with D possibly matching TRBD1 (5 bases). The germline gives CDR1 KGHSH, CDR2 LQKENI. The CDR3 sequence is 16 residues long. For the CDR3, the DNA is TGTGCCAGCTCACCCGTGGGGGGGACGGTGGACGAAAGACTGTTTTTT. This sequence encodes CASSPVGGTVDERLFF.

The rearrangement joins TRBV5-1 to TRBJ2-1, with 8 bases aligning to TRBD1. The CDR3 has 15 amino acids. The ends lost 0 bases at V and 9 bases at J; junction bases unmatched: 8. Germline assignment: CDR1 SGHRS and CDR2 YFSETQ. CDR3: CASSLVQGAVGEQFF. CDR3 nucleotides: TGCGCCAGCAGCTTGGTCCAGGGGGCTGTAGGTGAGCAGTTCTTC.

The chain uses TRBV5-1 and TRBJ2-1; 14 nucleotides align to TRBD2. Germline CDR1 and CDR2: SGHRS and YFSETQ. V shed 3 bases and J 4 bases; nucleotides not matched to a gene: 12. The CDR3 contains 19 residues. The CDR3 spells CASSSRLGLAGGMYNEQFF. CDR3 coding DNA: TGCGCCAGCAGCTCCCGCCTCGGACTAGCGGGAGGCATGTACAATGAGCAGTTCTTC.

The chain uses TRBV7-2 and TRBJ2-1; D is possibly TRBD2 (6 bases). Germline loops: CDR1 SGHTA, CDR2 FQGNSA. Deletions cut 5 bases from V and 0 bases from J, with 11 bases between. The CDR3 consists of 15 residues. The CDR3 coding sequence is TGTGCCAGCAGCCTTAGCGGAAGCTCCTACAATGAGCAGTTCTTC. Amino acids: CASSLSGSSYNEQFF. The entire variable domain, with the rest obtained from reference TRBV7-2 and TRBJ2-1, is as follows: GAGVSQSPSNKVTEKGKDVELRCDPISGHTALYWYRQSLGQGLEFLIYFQGNSAPDKSGLPSDRFSAERTGGSVSTLTIQRTQQEDSAVYLCASSLSGSSYNEQFFGPGTRLTVL.

This clone was recorded once. The chain recombines TRBV29-1 with TRBJ1-2, with D possibly TRBD1 on 5 matching bases. V was cut by 5 bases and J by 7 bases, with 14 bases left in between. This CDR3 has 12 amino acids. From germline, CDR1 is SQVTM and CDR2 ANQGSEA. CDR3 region: CSVKAGTSGYTF. In DNA form, the CDR3 reads TGCAGCGTTAAGGCGGGGACTAGTGGCTACACCTTC.

V is TRBV7-8 and J is TRBJ2-7, with TRBD1 matching 8 bases. Trimming cost V 2 bases and J 6 bases; bases outside gene matches: 6. Germline values: CDR1 SGHVS, CDR2 FQNEAQ. The CDR3 spans 14 residues. CDR3 nucleotide sequence: TGTGCCAGCAGCTTATTGCGACAGGGGTCCGAGCAGTACTTC. Encoded protein: CASSLLRQGSEQYF.

The J gene is TRBJ2-1, the V gene TRBV5-5; 14 bases map to TRBD2. From germline, CDR1 is SGHKS and CDR2 YYEKEE (reference sequence). The CDR3 has 16 residues. V dropped 4 bases and J dropped 8; count of bases not matched to a gene: 8. The CDR3 here is CASSPRLAGGRYEQFF. CDR3 coding DNA: TGTGCCAGCAGCCCCCGACTAGCGGGAGGGCGCTATGAGCAGTTCTTC. Full variable domain (rest looked up from reference TRBV5-5 and TRBJ2-1): DAGVTQSPTHLIKTRGQQVTLRCSPISGHKSVSWYQQVLGQGPQFIFQYYEKEERGRGNFPDRFSARQFPNYSSELNVNALLLGDSALYLCASSPRLAGGRYEQFFGPGTRLTVL.

The chain uses TRBV29-1 and TRBJ2-2; 9 bases map to TRBD1. Per the germline V gene, CDR1 is SQVTM and CDR2 is ANQGSEA. The CDR3 consists of 13 residues. With 6 bases clipped from V and 4 bases from J, the junction kept 3 bases outside the gene matches. The CDR3 sequence is CSVGQGSTGELFF. The CDR3 region has the DNA TGCAGCGTGGGACAGGGATCCACCGGGGAGCTGTTTTTT.

The V and J genes are TRBV5-5 and TRBJ1-1; 7 bases align to TRBD1. CDR1 and CDR2 from the germline V gene are SGHKS and YYEKEE (reference sequence). The CDR3 sequence is 16 residues long. Trimming took 3 bases from V and 11 from J; bases not matched to a gene: 19. CDR3 DNA: TGTGCCAGCAGCTCCCGACAGGGCCGGGACTTACGTACGGCTTTCTTT. It encodes CASSSRQGRDLRTAFF.